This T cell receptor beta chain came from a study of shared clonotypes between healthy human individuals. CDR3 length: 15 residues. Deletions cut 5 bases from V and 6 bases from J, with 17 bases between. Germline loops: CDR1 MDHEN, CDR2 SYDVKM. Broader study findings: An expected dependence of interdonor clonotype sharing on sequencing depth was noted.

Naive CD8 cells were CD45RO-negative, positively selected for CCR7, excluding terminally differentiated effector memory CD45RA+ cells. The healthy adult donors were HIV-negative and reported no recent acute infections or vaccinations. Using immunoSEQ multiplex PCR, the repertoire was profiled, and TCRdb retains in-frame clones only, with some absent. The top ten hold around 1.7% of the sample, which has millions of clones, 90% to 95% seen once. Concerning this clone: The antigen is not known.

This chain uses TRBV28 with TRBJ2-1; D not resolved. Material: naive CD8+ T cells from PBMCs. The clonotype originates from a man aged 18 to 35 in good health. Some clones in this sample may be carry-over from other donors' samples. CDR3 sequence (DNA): TGTGCCAGCAGTACCCCCTGGACCTGGGGCAATGAGCAGTTCTTC. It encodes CASSTPWTWGNEQFF.